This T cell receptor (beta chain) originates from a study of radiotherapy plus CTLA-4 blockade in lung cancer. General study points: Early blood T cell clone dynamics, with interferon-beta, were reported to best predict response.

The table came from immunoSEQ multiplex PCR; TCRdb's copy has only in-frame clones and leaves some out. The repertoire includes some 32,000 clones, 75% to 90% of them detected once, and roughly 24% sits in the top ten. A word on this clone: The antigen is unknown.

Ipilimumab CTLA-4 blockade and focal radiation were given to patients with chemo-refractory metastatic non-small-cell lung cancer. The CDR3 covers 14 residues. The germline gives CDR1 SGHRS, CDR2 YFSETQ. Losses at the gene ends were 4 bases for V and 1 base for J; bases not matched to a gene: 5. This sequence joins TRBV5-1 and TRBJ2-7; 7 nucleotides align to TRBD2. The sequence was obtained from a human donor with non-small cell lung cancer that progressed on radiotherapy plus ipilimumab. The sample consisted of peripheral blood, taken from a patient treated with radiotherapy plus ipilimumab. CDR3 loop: CASSRGGKSYEQYF. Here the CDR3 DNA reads TGCGCCAGCAGCCGGGGAGGGAAATCCTACGAGCAGTACTTC. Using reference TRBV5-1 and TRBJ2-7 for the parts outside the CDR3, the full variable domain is KAGVTQTPRYLIKTRGQQVTLSCSPISGHRSVSWYQQTPGQGLQFLFEYFSETQRNKGNFPGRFSGRQFSNSRSEMNVSTLELGDSALYLCASSRGGKSYEQYFGPGTRLTVT.